Shown below are 5 T cell receptor beta chains from a single sample sequenced in a study of vaccination effects on CD4 cells after COVID-19. Their recognized antigens are unknown. Measured with immunoSEQ multiplex PCR; TCRdb has only the in-frame clones, and not every one. Of tens of thousands of clones in the sample, more than 70% were seen once. Under the ViraFEST assay, PBMC were stimulated with viral peptide pools so that antigen-specific CD4+ T cells expanded. Sequencing was performed afterwards. Culturing for around eleven days preceded CD4+ T cell isolation. Previously uninfected by SARS-CoV-2, the vaccine recipients also showed negative nucleocapsid antibodies. The sequencing used CD4+ T cells from PBMCs cultured with HCoV-NL63 spike peptides, collected before COVID-19 vaccination. The receptor source for this set is a human donor who received a COVID-19 vaccine.

The gene calls are TRBV6-2 or TRBV6-3 and TRBJ2-1; no reliable D call. This CDR3 is 16 amino acids long. CDR1 is MNHEY, CDR2 SVGEGT, per germline. The ends were cut back, 5 bases at V and 2 bases at J, with 16 bases in the middle. CDR3 sequence reads: CASSDPSGQTYNEQFF. In DNA, the CDR3 is TGTGCCAGCAGTGACCCCTCGGGTCAAACCTACAATGAGCAGTTCTTC.

Only one count was recorded for this clone. This chain uses TRBV5-1 with TRBJ1-6, with a tentative D call TRBD1 (6 bases). CDR1 and CDR2 from the germline V gene are SGHRS and YFSETQ. The V and J ends lost 2 bases and 9 bases respectively, with 12 bases between them. The CDR3 extends over 14 amino acids. CDR3 loop: CASSFQGSSSPLHF. In DNA, the CDR3 is TGCGCCAGCAGCTTCCAGGGGAGTAGTTCACCCCTCCACTTT.

V and J are TRBV7-2 and TRBJ2-1; 9 bases are shared with TRBD2. The CDR3 consists of 16 residues. Trimming removed 5 bases from V and 7 bases from J; junction bases left unmatched: 12. Germline V gene lookup returns CDR1 SGHTA and CDR2 FQGNSA. The CDR3 DNA sequence: TGTGCCAGCAGCCTCTTAGCGGGGGTGCAAAGAAATGAGCAGTTCTTC. It specifies CASSLLAGVQRNEQFF.

The genes are TRBV5-8 and TRBJ1-5; unclear D gene. The CDR3 sequence is 15 residues long. V lost 2 bases to trimming and J lost 3 bases, with 12 bases between them. CDR1 SGHTS and CDR2 YDEGEE come from the germline V gene. This chain's CDR3 is CASSFGRLNNQPQHF. In nucleotides, the CDR3 is TGTGCCAGCAGCTTCGGACGACTCAACAATCAGCCCCAGCATTTT.

The gene calls are TRBV4-1 and TRBJ1-1; D is ambiguous. Trimming shortened V by 0 bases and J by 3 bases, and 20 bases separated the two germline ends. From germline, CDR1 is MGHRA and CDR2 YSYEKL. This CDR3 is built from 18 residues. CDR3: CASSQDNVGVATDTEAFF. The CDR3 region has the DNA TGCGCCAGCAGCCAAGATAATGTTGGGGTTGCTACCGACACTGAAGCTTTCTTT.